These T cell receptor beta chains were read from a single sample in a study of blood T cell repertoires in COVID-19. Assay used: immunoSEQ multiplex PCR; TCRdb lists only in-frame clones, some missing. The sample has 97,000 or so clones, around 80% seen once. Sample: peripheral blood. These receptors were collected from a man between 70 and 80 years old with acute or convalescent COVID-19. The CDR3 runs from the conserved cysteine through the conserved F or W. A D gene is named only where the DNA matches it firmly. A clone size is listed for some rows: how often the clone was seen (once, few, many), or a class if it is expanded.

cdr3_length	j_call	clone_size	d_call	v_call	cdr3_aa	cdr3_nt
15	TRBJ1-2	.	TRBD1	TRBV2	CASSEGQGGVDGYTF	TGTGCCAGCAGTGAAGGACAGGGCGGAGTTGATGGCTACACCTTC
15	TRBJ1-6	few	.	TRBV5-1	CASSPTGQYNSPLHF	TGCGCCAGCAGCCCGACTGGACAGTATAATTCACCCCTCCACTTT
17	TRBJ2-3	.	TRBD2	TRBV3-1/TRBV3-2	CASSQEGRGGPTDTQYF	TGTGCCAGCAGCCAAGAAGGTCGGGGGGGCCCCACAGATACGCAGTATTTT
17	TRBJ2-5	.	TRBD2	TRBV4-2	CASSQDMAGGRVETQYF	TGTGCCAGCAGCCAAGATATGGCGGGGGGGCGCGTAGAGACCCAGTACTTC
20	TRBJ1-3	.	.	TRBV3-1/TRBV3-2	CASSQGLYQGIFKSGNTIYF	TGTGCCAGCAGCCAAGGATTGTACCAGGGGATTTTTAAATCTGGAAACACCATATATTTT
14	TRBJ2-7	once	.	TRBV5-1	CASSLGEGAYEQYF	TGCGCCAGCAGCTTGGGTGAGGGGGCCTACGAGCAGTACTTC
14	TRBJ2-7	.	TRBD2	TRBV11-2	CASSLAGGPYEQYF	TGTGCCAGCAGTTTAGCGGGAGGGCCGTACGAGCAGTACTTC
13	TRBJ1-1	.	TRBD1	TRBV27	CASRGQGIAEAFF	TGTGCCAGCAGGGGACAGGGAATAGCTGAAGCTTTCTTT
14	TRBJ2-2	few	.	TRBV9	CASRAPRGTGELFF	TGTGCCAGCAGGGCCCCTAGGGGAACCGGGGAGCTGTTTTTT
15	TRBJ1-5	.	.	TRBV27	CASRGGWDSNQPQHF	TGTGCCAGCAGGGGGGGTTGGGACAGCAATCAGCCCCAGCATTTT
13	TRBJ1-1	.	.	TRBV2	CASSQEANTEAFF	TGTGCCAGCAGTCAGGAAGCGAACACTGAAGCTTTCTTT
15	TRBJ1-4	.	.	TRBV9	CASSLTRGTREKLFF	TGTGCCAGCAGCTTGACTCGGGGGACGCGTGAAAAACTGTTTTTT
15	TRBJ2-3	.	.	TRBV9	CASSVVGQATDTQYF	TGTGCCAGCAGCGTAGTAGGTCAGGCCACAGATACGCAGTATTTT
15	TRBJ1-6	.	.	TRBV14	CASSQFRDGNSPLHF	TGTGCCAGCAGCCAATTCCGGGATGGGAATTCACCCCTCCACTTT
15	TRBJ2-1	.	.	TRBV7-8	CASSSLGGAVNEQFF	TGTGCCAGCAGCTCCCTAGGAGGAGCAGTCAATGAGCAGTTCTTC
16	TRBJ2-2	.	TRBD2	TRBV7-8	CASSLTGLPNTGELFF	TGTGCCAGCAGCTTGACGGGACTACCGAACACCGGGGAGCTGTTTTTT
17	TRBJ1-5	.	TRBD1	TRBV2	CASSELGGTGSNQPQHF	TGTGCCAGCAGTGAATTAGGAGGGACAGGTAGCAATCAGCCCCAGCATTTT
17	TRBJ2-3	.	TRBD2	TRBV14	CASSFQRLAGPTDTQYF	TGTGCCAGCAGCTTTCAGCGGCTAGCGGGCCCCACAGATACGCAGTATTTT
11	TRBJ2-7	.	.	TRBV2	CASSDNRDPYF	TGTGCCAGCAGTGACAACAGGGACCCTTACTTC
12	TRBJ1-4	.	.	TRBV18	CASSPGQEKLFF	TGTGCCAGCTCACCGGGCCAAGAAAAACTGTTTTTT
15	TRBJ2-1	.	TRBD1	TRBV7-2	CASSLGGTGNNEQFF	TGTGCCAGCAGCTTAGGGGGGACAGGTAACAATGAGCAGTTCTTC
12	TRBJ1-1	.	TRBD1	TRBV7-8	CASSPDRGQAFF	TGTGCCAGCAGCCCGGACAGGGGCCAGGCTTTCTTT
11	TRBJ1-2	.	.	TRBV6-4	CASSDLDGYTF	TGTGCCAGCAGTGACCTCGATGGCTACACCTTC
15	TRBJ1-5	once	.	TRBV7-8	CASSSSGELGQPQHF	TGTGCCAGCAGCTCCTCTGGGGAGTTAGGACAGCCCCAGCATTTT
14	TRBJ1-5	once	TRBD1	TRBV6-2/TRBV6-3	CASSRPGGNQPQHF	TGTGCCAGCAGTCGCCCAGGGGGAAATCAGCCCCAGCATTTT
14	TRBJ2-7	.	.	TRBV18	CASSGEGVGGEQYF	TGTGCCAGCTCAGGTGAGGGAGTCGGAGGCGAGCAGTACTTC
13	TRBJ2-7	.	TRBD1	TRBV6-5	CASRGQPSYEQYF	TGTGCCAGCAGGGGACAGCCCTCCTACGAGCAGTACTTC
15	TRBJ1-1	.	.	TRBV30	CAWSSGSVGSTEAFF	TGTGCCTGGAGTTCAGGGTCGGTTGGAAGCACTGAAGCTTTCTTT
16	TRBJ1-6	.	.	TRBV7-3	CASSPAVQGSQSPLHF	TGTGCCAGCAGCCCCGCGGTACAGGGTTCACAATCACCCCTCCACTTT
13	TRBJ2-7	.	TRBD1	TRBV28	CASARTGFYEQYF	TGTGCCAGCGCTAGGACAGGGTTCTACGAGCAGTACTTC
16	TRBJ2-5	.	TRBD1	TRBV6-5	CASSSQGVYRGETQYF	TGTGCCAGCAGTTCCCAGGGGGTGTACAGGGGAGAGACCCAGTACTTC
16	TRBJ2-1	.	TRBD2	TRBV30	CAWTALRGGMYNEQFF	TGTGCCTGGACTGCGTTGCGGGGGGGCATGTACAATGAGCAGTTCTTC
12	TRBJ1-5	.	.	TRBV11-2	CASSFRGQPQHF	TGTGCCAGCAGCTTTAGGGGTCAGCCCCAGCATTTT
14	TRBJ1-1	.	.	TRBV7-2	CASSLMGHPTEAFF	TGTGCCAGCAGCTTAATGGGACACCCCACTGAAGCTTTCTTT
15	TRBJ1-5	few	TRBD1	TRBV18	CASSLGQAGNQPQHF	TGTGCCAGCTCACTCGGACAGGCTGGCAATCAGCCCCAGCATTTT
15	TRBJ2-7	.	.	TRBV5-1	CASSLDGQGFSEQYF	TGCGCCAGCAGCCTAGACGGGCAGGGATTTTCGGAGCAGTACTTC
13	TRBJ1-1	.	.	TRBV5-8	CASRRRGNTEAFF	TGTGCCAGCAGACGCAGGGGAAACACTGAAGCTTTCTTT
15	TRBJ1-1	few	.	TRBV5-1	CASSRLSGGNTEAFF	TGCGCCAGCAGCCGTCTGAGCGGGGGGAACACTGAAGCTTTCTTT
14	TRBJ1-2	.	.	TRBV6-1	CASSEGAGVYGYTF	TGTGCCAGCAGTGAAGGCGCAGGGGTCTATGGCTACACCTTC
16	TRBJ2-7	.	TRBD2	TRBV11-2	CASSLYSGASSYEQYF	TGTGCCAGCAGCTTATATAGCGGGGCGAGCTCCTACGAGCAGTACTTC
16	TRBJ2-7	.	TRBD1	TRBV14	CASSPRTGLKDYEQYF	TGTGCCAGCAGCCCCCGGACAGGGCTCAAGGACTACGAGCAGTACTTC
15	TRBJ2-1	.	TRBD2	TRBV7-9	CASSPRGSGGTEQFF	TGTGCCAGCAGCCCCCGAGGTAGCGGGGGGACTGAGCAGTTCTTC
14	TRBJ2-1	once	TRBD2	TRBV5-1	CASSRDYTTDEQFF	TGCGCCAGCAGCCGGGACTATACTACAGATGAGCAGTTCTTC
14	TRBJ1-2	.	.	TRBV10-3	CAISESGSVYGYTF	TGTGCCATCAGTGAGTCCGGGTCGGTCTATGGCTACACCTTC
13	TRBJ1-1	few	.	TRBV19	CASSITRYTEAFF	TGTGCCAGTAGTATAACTCGGTACACTGAAGCTTTCTTT
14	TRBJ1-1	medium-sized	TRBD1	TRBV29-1	CSVHITGEGTEAFF	TGCAGCGTTCATATAACAGGGGAAGGGACTGAAGCTTTCTTT
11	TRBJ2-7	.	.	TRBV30	CAWSVLGEQYF	TGTGCCTGGAGTGTCCTCGGCGAGCAGTACTTC
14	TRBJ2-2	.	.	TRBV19	CASTRTVNTGELFF	TGTGCCAGTACAAGGACAGTTAACACCGGGGAGCTGTTTTTT
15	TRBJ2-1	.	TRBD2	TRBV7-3	CASSSVAGGGNEQFF	TGTGCCAGCAGCTCGGTAGCGGGAGGCGGCAATGAGCAGTTCTTC
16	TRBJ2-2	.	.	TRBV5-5	CASSLSPGSNTGELFF	TGTGCCAGCAGCTTGTCGCCAGGGTCTAACACCGGGGAGCTGTTTTTT
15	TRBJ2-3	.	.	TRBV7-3	CASSLAPSGGNTQYF	TGTGCCAGCAGCTTAGCCCCTTCCGGGGGAAATACGCAGTATTTT
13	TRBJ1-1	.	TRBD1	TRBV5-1	CASTQGVNTEAFF	TGCGCCAGCACCCAGGGGGTGAACACTGAAGCTTTCTTT
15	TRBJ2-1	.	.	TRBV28	CASTPQGDSFDEQFF	TGTGCCAGCACCCCGCAAGGGGATAGTTTCGATGAGCAGTTCTTC
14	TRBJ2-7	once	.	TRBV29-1	CSVRSGTSLREQYF	TGCAGCGTTCGATCCGGGACATCGCTACGCGAGCAGTACTTC